The entry below gives a single T cell receptor (beta chain) sequence along with its context. Adolescents were screened for latent TB by skin test and IGRA. The sample originates from a study of T cells in tuberculosis. Study details: Sequenced TCRs come from CD1B-GMM tetramer-binding T cells.

TCRdb's table, derived via immunoSEQ multiplex PCR, lists solely in-frame clones and lacks some. The repertoire has about 23,000 clones, about 96% of them found once; the top ten carry roughly 6%. The sample comprised PBMCs. The source of this sequence is a donor between 10 and 35 years old with latent tuberculosis or without tuberculosis infection.

The CDR3 DNA sequence: TGTGCCAGTAGTATTCCCGTGACAGGGGGGAACACTGAAGCTTTCTTT. Amino acids: CASSIPVTGGNTEAFF. The chain uses TRBV19 and TRBJ1-1; TRBD1 agrees at 9 bases. The V segment lost 3 bases and the J segment 1 base; nucleotides outside the gene matches: 6. Germline loops: CDR1 LNHDA, CDR2 SQIVND (reference sequence). This CDR3 spans 16 amino acids. Variable domain in full (rest from reference TRBV19 and TRBJ1-1): DGGITQSPKYLFRKEGQNVTLSCEQNLNHDAMYWYRQDPGQGLRLIYYSQIVNDFQKGDIAEGYSVSREKKESFPLTVTSAQKNPTAFYLCASSIPVTGGNTEAFFGQGTRLTVV.